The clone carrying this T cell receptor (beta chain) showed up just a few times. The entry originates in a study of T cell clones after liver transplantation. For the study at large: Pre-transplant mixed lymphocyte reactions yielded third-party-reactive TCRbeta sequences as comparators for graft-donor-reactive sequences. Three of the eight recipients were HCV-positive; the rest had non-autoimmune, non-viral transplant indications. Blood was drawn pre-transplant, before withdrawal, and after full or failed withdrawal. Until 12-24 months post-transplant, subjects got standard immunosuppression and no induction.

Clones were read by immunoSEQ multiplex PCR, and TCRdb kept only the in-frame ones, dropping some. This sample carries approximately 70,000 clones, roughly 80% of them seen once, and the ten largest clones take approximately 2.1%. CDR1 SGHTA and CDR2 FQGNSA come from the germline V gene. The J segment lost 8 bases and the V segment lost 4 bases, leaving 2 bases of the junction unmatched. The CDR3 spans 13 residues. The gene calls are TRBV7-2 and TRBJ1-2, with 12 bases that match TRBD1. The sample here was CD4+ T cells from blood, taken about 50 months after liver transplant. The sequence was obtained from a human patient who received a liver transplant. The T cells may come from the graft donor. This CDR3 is CASSSGTGGGYTF. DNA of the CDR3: TGTGCCAGCAGCTCCGGGACAGGGGGCGGCTACACCTTC.